A selection of T cell receptor beta chains follows, all from one sample in a study of PD-1 blockade in mismatch repair-deficient tumors. Sequencing was performed with immunoSEQ multiplex PCR; in TCRdb, only in-frame clones are kept and a portion is missing. The repertoire has 95,000 to 150,000 clones, about 88% of them found once; the top ten carry approximately 15%. The sample consisted of peripheral blood, taken 44 weeks after starting pembrolizumab. All receptors derive from an adult with mismatch repair-deficient cancer. Both conserved end residues are part of each CDR3. Fields, in order: D gene, clone size, V gene, J gene, CDR3 protein, CDR3 DNA. The D gene is left open where the match is weak. Clone size is not always given. Where it is, it says once, few, many or a class for expanded clones.

NA,NA,TRBV19,TRBJ1-1,CASAQAVSFWNTEAFF,TGTGCCAGTGCCCAAGCAGTAAGTTTTTGGAACACTGAAGCTTTCTTT
NA,NA,TRBV5-4,TRBJ1-1,CASSLGVRADTEAFF,TGTGCCAGCAGCTTGGGTGTCAGGGCTGACACTGAAGCTTTCTTT
NA,once,TRBV27,TRBJ2-4,CASKTAKNIQYF,TGTGCCAGCAAAACAGCCAAAAACATTCAGTACTTC
TRBD2,NA,TRBV10-2,TRBJ2-1,CASSEERWTRQNEQFF,TGCGCCAGCAGTGAGGAAAGGTGGACTAGACAGAATGAGCAGTTCTTC
TRBD2,NA,TRBV5-6,TRBJ2-1,CASSFPSGSSYNEQFF,TGTGCCAGCAGCTTCCCTAGCGGCAGCTCCTACAATGAGCAGTTCTTC
NA,NA,TRBV2,TRBJ2-4,CASSETRRDIQYF,TGTGCCAGCAGTGAAACGCGGAGGGACATTCAGTACTTC
NA,few,TRBV4-1,TRBJ2-7,CASSQVSRDSSYEQYF,TGCGCCAGCAGCCAAGTTTCGAGGGACTCATCCTACGAGCAGTACTTC
NA,NA,TRBV11-1,TRBJ2-7,CASSLLSAKPYEQYF,TGTGCCAGCAGCTTACTCTCGGCTAAGCCCTACGAGCAGTACTTC
NA,NA,TRBV4-1,TRBJ2-7,CASSGRNEGSYEQYF,TGCGCCAGCAGTGGACGCAACGAGGGGTCCTACGAGCAGTACTTC
TRBD2,once,TRBV12-5,TRBJ2-1,CASGLVSLAGVHEQFF,TGTGCTAGTGGTTTGGTGTCATTAGCGGGAGTTCATGAGCAGTTCTTC